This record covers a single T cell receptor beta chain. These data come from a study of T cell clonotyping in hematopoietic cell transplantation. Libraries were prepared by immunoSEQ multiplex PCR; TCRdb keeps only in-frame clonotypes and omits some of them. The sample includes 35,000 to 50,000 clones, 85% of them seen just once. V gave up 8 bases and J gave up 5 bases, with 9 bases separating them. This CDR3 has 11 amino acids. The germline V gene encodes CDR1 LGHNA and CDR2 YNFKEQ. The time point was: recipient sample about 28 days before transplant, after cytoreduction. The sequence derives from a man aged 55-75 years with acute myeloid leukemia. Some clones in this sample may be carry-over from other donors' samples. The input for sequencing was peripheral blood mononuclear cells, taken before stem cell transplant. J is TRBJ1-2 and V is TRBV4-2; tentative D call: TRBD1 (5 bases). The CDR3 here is CASGTSYGYTF. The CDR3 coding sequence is TGTGCCAGCGGGACCTCTTATGGCTACACCTTC.